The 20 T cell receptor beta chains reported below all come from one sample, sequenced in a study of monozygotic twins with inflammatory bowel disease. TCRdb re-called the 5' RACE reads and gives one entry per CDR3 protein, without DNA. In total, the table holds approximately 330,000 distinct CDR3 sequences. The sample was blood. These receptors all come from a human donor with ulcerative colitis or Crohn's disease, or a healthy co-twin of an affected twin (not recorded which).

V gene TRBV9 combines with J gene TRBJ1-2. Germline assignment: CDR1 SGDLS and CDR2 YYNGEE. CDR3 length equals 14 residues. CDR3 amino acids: CASQRYGGRYGYTF.

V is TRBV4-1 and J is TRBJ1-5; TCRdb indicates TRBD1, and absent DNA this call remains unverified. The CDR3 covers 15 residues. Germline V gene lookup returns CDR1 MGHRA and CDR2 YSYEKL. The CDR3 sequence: CASSRGQGAQQPQHF.

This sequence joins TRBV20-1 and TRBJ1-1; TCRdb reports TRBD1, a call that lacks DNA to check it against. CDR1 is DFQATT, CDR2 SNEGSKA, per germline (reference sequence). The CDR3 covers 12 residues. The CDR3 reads CRLWRGETEAFF.

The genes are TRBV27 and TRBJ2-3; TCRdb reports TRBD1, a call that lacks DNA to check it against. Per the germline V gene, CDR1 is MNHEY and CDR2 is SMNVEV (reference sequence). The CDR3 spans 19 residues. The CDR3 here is CASSLRGGPVGSITDTQYF.

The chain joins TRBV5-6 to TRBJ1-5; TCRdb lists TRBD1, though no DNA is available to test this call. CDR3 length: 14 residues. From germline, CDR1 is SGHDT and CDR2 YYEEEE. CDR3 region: CASSLRDRFQPQHF.

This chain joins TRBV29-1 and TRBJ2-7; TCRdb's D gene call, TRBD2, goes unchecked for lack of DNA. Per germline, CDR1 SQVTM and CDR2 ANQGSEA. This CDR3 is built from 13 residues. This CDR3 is CSVGARGPGEQYF.

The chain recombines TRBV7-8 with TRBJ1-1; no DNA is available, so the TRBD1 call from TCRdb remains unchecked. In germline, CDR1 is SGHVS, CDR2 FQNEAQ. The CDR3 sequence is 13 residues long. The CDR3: CASTLSRGSEAFF.

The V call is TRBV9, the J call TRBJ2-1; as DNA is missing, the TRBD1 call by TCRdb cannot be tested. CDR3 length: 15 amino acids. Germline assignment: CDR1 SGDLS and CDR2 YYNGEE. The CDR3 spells CASSGGGYSGNEQFF.

CDR3 protein: CASTPTGANTGELFF. The V and J genes are TRBV5-1 and TRBJ2-2; TCRdb calls TRBD1, which cannot be checked without DNA. The CDR3 spans 15 residues. CDR1 is SGHRS and CDR2 is YFSETQ in the germline V gene.

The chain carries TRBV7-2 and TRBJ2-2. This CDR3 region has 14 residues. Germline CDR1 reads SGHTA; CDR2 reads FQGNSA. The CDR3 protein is CASSLAVNTGELFF. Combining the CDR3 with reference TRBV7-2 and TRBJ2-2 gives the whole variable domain GAGVSQSPSNKVTEKGKDVELRCDPISGHTALYWYRQSLGQGLEFLIYFQGNSAPDKSGLPSDRFSAERTGGSVSTLTIQRTQQEDSAVYLCASSLAVNTGELFFGEGSRLTVL.

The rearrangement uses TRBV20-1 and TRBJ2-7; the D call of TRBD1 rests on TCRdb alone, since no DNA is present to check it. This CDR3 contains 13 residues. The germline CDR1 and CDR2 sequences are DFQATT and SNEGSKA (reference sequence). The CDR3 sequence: CSADRGRAGEQYF.

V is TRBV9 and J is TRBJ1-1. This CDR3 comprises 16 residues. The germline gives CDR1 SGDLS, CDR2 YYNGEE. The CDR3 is CASSPLVTAMNTEAFF.

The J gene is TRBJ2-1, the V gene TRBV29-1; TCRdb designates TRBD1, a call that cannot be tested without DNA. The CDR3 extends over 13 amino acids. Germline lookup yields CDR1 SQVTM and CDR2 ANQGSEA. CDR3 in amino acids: CSVFGTENNEQFF.

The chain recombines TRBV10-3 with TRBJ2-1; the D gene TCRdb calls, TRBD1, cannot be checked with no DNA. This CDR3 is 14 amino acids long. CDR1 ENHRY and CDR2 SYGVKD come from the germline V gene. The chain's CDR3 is CAISTGPRGDEQFF.

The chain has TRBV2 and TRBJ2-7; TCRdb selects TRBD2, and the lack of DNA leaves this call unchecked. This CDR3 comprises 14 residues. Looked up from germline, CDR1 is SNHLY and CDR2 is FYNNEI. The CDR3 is CASSESSNSGEQYF.

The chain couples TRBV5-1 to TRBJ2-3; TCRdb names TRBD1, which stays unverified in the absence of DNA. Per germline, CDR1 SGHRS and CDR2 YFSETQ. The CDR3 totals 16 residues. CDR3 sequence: CASSFGQGAMVDTQYF.

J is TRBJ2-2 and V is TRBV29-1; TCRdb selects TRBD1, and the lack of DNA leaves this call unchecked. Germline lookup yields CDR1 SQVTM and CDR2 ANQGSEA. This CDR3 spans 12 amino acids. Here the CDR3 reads CSAGQGTGELFF.

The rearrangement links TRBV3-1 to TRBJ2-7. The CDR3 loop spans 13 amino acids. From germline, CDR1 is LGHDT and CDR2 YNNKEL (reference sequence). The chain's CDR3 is CASSLNSRLEQYF.

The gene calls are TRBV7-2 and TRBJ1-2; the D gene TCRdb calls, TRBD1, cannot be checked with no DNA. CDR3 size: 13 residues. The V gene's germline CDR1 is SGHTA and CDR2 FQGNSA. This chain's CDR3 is CASSFQGADGYTF.

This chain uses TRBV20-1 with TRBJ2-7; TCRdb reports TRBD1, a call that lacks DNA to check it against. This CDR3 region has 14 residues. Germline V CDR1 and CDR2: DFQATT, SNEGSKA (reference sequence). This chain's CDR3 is CSAPQRQGWYEQYF.